The rows below give T cell receptor beta chains drawn from one sample of a study of neurological immune-mediated disorders. TCRdb reanalysed the 5' RACE reads using MiXCR and keeps one entry per CDR3 protein. The table lists 80,000 or so distinct CDR3 sequences, roughly 9.5% of them singletons, with 1.5% to 2% in the top ten. Sequenced: PBMCs. These receptors were collected from a man between 50 and 59 years old in good health. The CDR3 runs from the conserved cysteine through the conserved F or W. D genes are given only for firm matches. Clone sizes are given selectively: once, few, many, or a class where the clone is expanded.

TRBV28,TRBD2,TRBJ2-1,many,CASSLVGRAKGEQFF,TGTGCCAGCAGTTTAGTCGGGAGGGCCAAGGGGGAGCAGTTCTTC
TRBV5-4,.,TRBJ2-2,.,CASREGTGDTGELFF,TGTGCCAGCAGGGAGGGAACAGGGGACACCGGGGAGCTGTTTTTT
TRBV15,.,TRBJ1-3,many,CATSRDGGTGNTIYF,TGTGCCACCAGCAGAGACGGGGGCACTGGAAACACCATATATTTT
TRBV6-6,.,TRBJ1-1,many,CASTEATEAFF,TGTGCCAGCACGGAGGCCACTGAAGCTTTCTTT
TRBV12-3/TRBV12-4,TRBD2,TRBJ2-7,many,CASRGEGTYEQYF,TGTGCCAGCCGTGGGGAGGGGACCTACGAGCAGTACTTC
TRBV28,TRBD1,TRBJ1-5,many,CASSLGQGARSPPQHF,TGTGCCAGCAGTTTGGGGCAGGGGGCGCGTAGTCCGCCCCAGCATTTT
TRBV7-9,TRBD2,TRBJ2-1,many,CASSHRGSDHEQFF,TGTGCCAGCAGCCACCGCGGGAGTGATCATGAGCAGTTCTTC
TRBV29-1,TRBD1,TRBJ2-3,many,CSVGQGAITDTQYF,TGCAGCGTTGGACAGGGGGCAATCACAGATACGCAGTATTTT
TRBV5-1,.,TRBJ2-5,many,CASSLVGGTQQETQYF,TGCGCCAGCAGCTTGGTAGGCGGGACACAGCAAGAGACCCAGTACTTC
TRBV5-1,.,TRBJ2-1,many,CASSFRQGNSYNEQFF,TGCGCCAGCAGCTTTCGGCAGGGGAATTCTTACAATGAGCAGTTCTTC
TRBV6-6,TRBD2,TRBJ2-1,many,CASETSGAGEQFF,TGTGCCAGCGAGACTAGCGGGGCGGGTGAGCAGTTCTTC
TRBV2,.,TRBJ1-4,.,CASSGGFEKLFF,TGTGCCAGCAGTGGGGGTTTTGAAAAACTGTTTTTT
TRBV18,.,TRBJ2-1,.,CASSPSLNNEQFF,TGTGCCAGCTCACCTTCCCTTAACAATGAGCAGTTCTTC
TRBV5-1,.,TRBJ2-1,many,CASSFTRPIYNEQFF,TGCGCCAGCAGCTTCACCCGCCCCATTTACAATGAGCAGTTCTTC